This passage covers 17 T cell receptor beta chains from one sample sequenced in a study of CD8 T cells in ankylosing spondylitis. Study-wide results and caveats: A TCR beta motif of several highly homologous variants appeared characteristic of ankylosing spondylitis blood.

No antigen has been assigned to these receptors. MiXCR, applied by TCRdb to the 5' RACE reads, yields one record per CDR3 protein. The profile shows under 950,000 distinct CDR3 sequences, 19% of them singletons. Input material: blood, either unsorted or a sorted T cell fraction (not recorded which). Every receptor here comes from a male donor with ankylosing spondylitis.

This clonotype was observed a few times. This chain connects TRBV7-8 to TRBJ2-1, with TRBD2 as a possible D gene (8 bases). From germline, CDR1 is SGHVS and CDR2 FQNEAQ. The CDR3 is 16 amino acids. The V and J ends lost 2 bases and 6 bases respectively, with 17 bases between them. The DNA of the CDR3 is TGTGCCAGCAGCTTATCCGCAGGGGGACTAGGCAATGAGCAGTTCTTC. Protein sequence: CASSLSAGGLGNEQFF.

This chain links TRBV4-3 with TRBJ2-7; a possible D gene is TRBD1 (6 bases). V was clipped by 1 base and J by 0 bases, with 10 bases between them. The V gene's germline CDR1 is LGHNA and CDR2 YSLEER. This CDR3 has 15 amino acids. CDR3 coding DNA: TGCGCCAGCAGCCAAGTCAGGGGAAGCTCCTACGAGCAGTACTTC. This gives the protein CASSQVRGSSYEQYF.

The chain is built from TRBV15 and TRBJ1-2, with D possibly matching TRBD1 (5 bases). Germline V gene lookup returns CDR1 LNHNV and CDR2 YYDKDF (reference sequence). The CDR3 runs 15 residues. Trimming took 1 base from V and 4 from J, leaving 13 bases between them. CDR3 nucleotides: TGTGCCACCAGCAGAGTGCCAGGGAGCGGCTATGGCTACACCTTC. Translation: CATSRVPGSGYGYTF.

V usage is TRBV12-3 or TRBV12-4 and J usage is TRBJ2-3; D may be TRBD1 or TRBD2 (5 bases each). This CDR3 comprises 16 residues. V was pared by 6 bases and J by 3 bases, with 19 bases between. Here the CDR3 DNA reads TGTGCCAGCAGGAGTTTACCGGGACGACGGACAGATACGCAGTATTTT. This sequence encodes CASRSLPGRRTDTQYF.

In this sample, this clonotype turned up a few times. This chain joins TRBV29-1 and TRBJ1-1; 7 bases agree with TRBD1. The J segment lost 1 base and the V segment lost 3 bases, leaving 5 bases of the junction unmatched. CDR1 and CDR2 (germline): SQVTM, ANQGSEA. This CDR3 spans 14 amino acids. The CDR3 region has the DNA TGCAGCGTTGAGCCGGGACAGTGGAACACTGAAGCTTTCTTT. This translates into CSVEPGQWNTEAFF. The full variable domain, completed using reference TRBV29-1 and TRBJ1-1, is SAVISQKPSRDICQRGTSLTIQCQVDSQVTMMFWYRQQPGQSLTLIATANQGSEATYESGFVIDKFPISRPNLTFSTLTVSNMSPEDSSIYLCSVEPGQWNTEAFFGQGTRLTVV.

The chain is built from TRBV29-1 and TRBJ1-3; D may be TRBD1 (5 bases). CDR3 length: 13 amino acids. Germline lookup yields CDR1 SQVTM and CDR2 ANQGSEA. Trimming left V 3 bases short and J 0 bases short, with 6 bases between. For the CDR3, the DNA is TGCAGCGTTGAGACAGCCTCTGGAAACACCATATATTTT. Its protein is CSVETASGNTIYF.

The rearrangement uses TRBV12-3 or TRBV12-4 and TRBJ1-5; unclear D gene. The V end lost 3 bases, the J end lost 5 bases, and 2 bases lay between the germline ends. The CDR3 has 11 residues. The chain's CDR3 is CASSLHQPQHF. Here the CDR3 DNA reads TGTGCCAGCAGTTTGCATCAGCCCCAGCATTTT.

The sample holds a few counts of this clonotype. J is TRBJ1-2 and V is TRBV12-3 or TRBV12-4; D is perhaps TRBD1 (5 bases). The V end lost 2 bases, the J end lost 6 bases, and 13 bases lay between the germline ends. The CDR3 sequence is 14 residues long. Here the CDR3 reads CASSLRGQGNGYTF. For the CDR3, the DNA is TGTGCCAGCAGTTTACGGGGCCAGGGTAATGGCTACACCTTC.

This clonotype was seen a few times. The rearrangement joins TRBV13 to TRBJ1-1; weak D call: TRBD1 (5 bases). The germline CDR1 and CDR2 sequences are PRHDT and FYEKMQ (reference sequence). This CDR3 comprises 15 residues. Trimming removed 10 bases at V and 0 bases at J, with 18 bases between. CDR3 region: CATTGVGEMNTEAFF. The CDR3 nucleotides read TGTGCCACGACGGGGGTGGGAGAAATGAACACTGAAGCTTTCTTT.

This clonotype came up many times. This chain uses TRBV20-1 with TRBJ2-1; possible D gene TRBD2, 5 bases. The CDR3 runs 13 residues. Trimming pared 3 bases from V and 8 bases from J, leaving 14 bases between. Germline-derived CDR1 and CDR2 are DFQATT and SNEGSKA (reference sequence). The CDR3 sequence: CSARDFPPHEQFF. In nucleotides, the CDR3 is TGCAGTGCTAGGGACTTTCCCCCCCATGAGCAGTTCTTC.

This clonotype was picked up a small number of times. CDR3 sequence: CASRTTTDTQYF. The CDR3 DNA reads TGTGCCAGCAGGACTACCACAGATACGCAGTATTTT. The J gene is TRBJ2-3, the V gene TRBV11-2; D might be TRBD2 (5 bases). The V gene lost 6 bases and the J gene lost 2 bases, with 6 bases spanning the gap. The CDR3 consists of 12 residues. From germline, CDR1 is SGHAT and CDR2 FQNNGV.

Here the CDR3 DNA reads TGTGCCAGCAGCACGGGACAGACGAACACTGAAGCTTTCTTT. Translation gives CASSTGQTNTEAFF. The chain recombines TRBV9 with TRBJ1-1; 7 nucleotides line up with TRBD1. Trimming cost V 4 bases and J 1 base; bases outside gene matches: 4. CDR1 is SGDLS and CDR2 is YYNGEE in the germline V gene. The CDR3 sequence is 14 residues long.

V is TRBV14 and J is TRBJ1-1, with unresolved D. Trimming stripped 2 bases from V and 1 base from J, with 8 bases between. The CDR3 covers 14 residues. CDR1 and CDR2 (germline): SGHDN, FVKESK. The CDR3 nucleotides read TGTGCCAGCAGCCAATTACATAGGAACACTGAAGCTTTCTTT. This codes for CASSQLHRNTEAFF.

V and J are TRBV10-3 and TRBJ1-5; D uncertain. Deletions cut 3 bases from V and 3 bases from J, with 6 bases between. From germline, CDR1 is ENHRY and CDR2 SYGVKD. The CDR3 spans 13 residues. The DNA for the CDR3 is TGTGCCATCAGTGAAACAGCCAATCAGCCCCAGCATTTT. It translates to CAISETANQPQHF.

The rearrangement uses TRBV15 and TRBJ2-3; 10 nucleotides line up with TRBD1. The CDR3 has 11 residues. Germline loops: CDR1 LNHNV, CDR2 YYDKDF (reference sequence). J was trimmed by 8 bases and V by 8 bases; bases with no gene match: 1. The CDR3 is CATGTGVTQYF. In DNA, the CDR3 is TGTGCCACCGGGACAGGGGTTACGCAGTATTTT.

This chain connects TRBV6-1 to TRBJ1-2; 7 bases are shared with TRBD1. CDR1 is MNHNS, CDR2 SASEGT, per germline. The CDR3 is 16 amino acids. Unmatched junction bases numbered 10, after V lost 6 bases and J lost 0 bases. Here the CDR3 reads CASSLLRTGSNYGYTF. The CDR3 bases are TGTGCCAGCAGCCTACTACGGACAGGATCTAACTATGGCTACACCTTC.

The gene calls are TRBV5-1 and TRBJ2-3; D may be TRBD2 (7 bases). Trimming removed 3 bases from V and 1 base from J, with 15 bases in between. Per germline, CDR1 SGHRS and CDR2 YFSETQ. The CDR3 has 16 amino acids. CDR3 nucleotides: TGCGCCAGCAGCTCCCTTCTGGGGGGGCGCACAGATACGCAGTATTTT. It is translated as CASSSLLGGRTDTQYF.